The 9 T cell receptor beta chains listed next were all sequenced from one sample in a study of CD8+CD57+ T cells in acquired aplastic anemia. Genomic DNA, the template, was used for profiling of the TCR beta VDJ and CDR3. TCRdb processed the reads anew with MiXCR; each CDR3 protein has one entry. The sample yields 200,000 to 250,000 distinct CDR3 sequences, roughly 60% seen once. In patients chosen for sequencing, flow cytometry had shown CD8+CD57+ cell expansion. The sample taken for sequencing was sorted CD4+, CD8+, or CD8+CD57+ T cells (not recorded which) from PBMCs. These receptors all stem from a human donor with aplastic anemia.

This clonotype occurred many times. The chain recombines TRBV5-1 with TRBJ2-7; D may match TRBD1 or TRBD2 (5 bases each). The V end was cut by 4 bases, the J end by 4 bases, with 9 bases between. The CDR3 contains 12 residues. Germline assignment: CDR1 SGHRS and CDR2 YFSETQ. For the CDR3, the DNA is TGCGCCAGCAGCGAGGGACCTTACGAGCAGTACTTC. Encoded protein: CASSEGPYEQYF.

The chain combines TRBV7-9 with TRBJ2-7; TRBD1 might be the D (8 bases). Between the trimmed V and J ends, which lost 4 bases and 3 bases, there was a span of 16 bases. Germline V gene lookup returns CDR1 SEHNR and CDR2 FQNEAQ (reference sequence). The CDR3 spans 15 residues. In nucleotides, the CDR3 is TGTGCCAGCAGCTGTAAGCGGGACAGGTACTACGAGCAGTACTTC. Translating gives CASSCKRDRYYEQYF.

The chain couples TRBV7-2 to TRBJ2-7, with D tentatively TRBD2 (6 bases). Germline V CDR1 and CDR2: SGHTA, FQGNSA. The CDR3 totals 14 residues. V was clipped by 7 bases and J by 7 bases, with 20 bases between them. The CDR3 spells CASTSYTIAEEQYF. CDR3 bases: TGTGCCAGCACCTCATACACTATAGCGGAGGAGCAGTACTTC.

The chain employs TRBV7-8 and TRBJ2-1; D is possibly TRBD2 (5 bases). Per the germline V gene, CDR1 is SGHVS and CDR2 is FQNEAQ. V lost 7 bases and J lost 2, with 6 bases in between. CDR3 length: 12 residues. CDR3: CASMRAYNEQFF. For the CDR3, the DNA is TGTGCCAGCATGAGGGCCTACAATGAGCAGTTCTTC.

The chain combines TRBV24-1 with TRBJ2-3; 9 bases are shared with TRBD1. The J segment lost 3 bases and the V segment lost 4 bases, leaving 4 bases of the junction unmatched. The CDR3 is made up of 15 amino acids. Germline V CDR1 and CDR2: KGHDR, SFDVKD. The CDR3 DNA reads TGTGCCACCAGTGAAGCGGGACAGGGTACAGATACGCAGTATTTT. It yields the protein CATSEAGQGTDTQYF.

This CDR3 reads CASSEESSGLEQYF. The CDR3 nucleotides are TGTGCCAGCAGTGAAGAGTCTAGCGGCCTGGAGCAGTACTTC. V is TRBV2 and J is TRBJ2-7; 7 bases map to TRBD2. The CDR3 sequence is 14 residues long. V shed 1 base and J 7 bases; nucleotides not matched to a gene: 7. CDR1 is SNHLY, CDR2 FYNNEI, per germline.

This chain joins TRBV7-9 and TRBJ2-1; 9 bases align to TRBD2. CDR3 length: 16 residues. The germline gives CDR1 SEHNR, CDR2 FQNEAQ (reference sequence). Trimming removed 5 bases from V and 3 bases from J; junction bases left unmatched: 8. The CDR3 region has the DNA TGTGCCAGCAGCGACCCGGGACTAGCTATCTACAATGAGCAGTTCTTC. This sequence encodes CASSDPGLAIYNEQFF.

The rearrangement uses TRBV25-1 and TRBJ1-6; 9 bases match TRBD1. J lost 9 bases, V lost 4 bases, and 4 bases had no gene match. CDR1 and CDR2 (germline): MGHDK, SYGVNS. This CDR3 is built from 14 residues. The CDR3 loop is CASSGQGVGSPLHF. The CDR3 DNA is TGTGCCAGCAGTGGACAGGGGGTAGGTTCACCCCTCCACTTT. Using reference TRBV25-1 and TRBJ1-6 for the parts outside the CDR3, the full variable domain is EADIYQTPRYLVIGTGKKITLECSQTMGHDKMYWYQQDPGMELHLIHYSYGVNSTEKGDLSSESTVSRIRTEHFPLTLESARPSHTSQYLCASSGQGVGSPLHFGNGTRLTVT.

This clonotype came up a few times. The V gene is TRBV7-9, the J gene TRBJ1-5; no definite D call. In germline, CDR1 is SEHNR, CDR2 FQNEAQ (reference sequence). Trimming took off 8 bases at V and 5 bases at J, with 10 bases between the two ends. This CDR3 has 12 amino acids. The CDR3 is CASAREDQPQHF. DNA of the CDR3: TGTGCCAGCGCGAGGGAAGATCAGCCCCAGCATTTT.